In this sample, the clone carrying this T cell receptor beta chain turned up a few times. What it binds is not known. This sample is drawn from a study of long-term antiretroviral therapy in people with HIV. Study-level findings and limits: For ART adherence, viral resistance and therapy changes, no data were available. Diversity increased after ART yet remained lower than in transplant donor controls. Repertoire dominance by clones expanded before ART was seen at all time points.

Sequencing relied on immunoSEQ assay v3.0, run at survey level. Per-sample TRB depth target: about 40,000-55,000 T-cell genomes. TCRdb keeps only in-frame clones here, not all; method: immunoSEQ multiplex PCR. This table holds about 20,000 clones, roughly 80% found once. This receptor was identified in a woman in her 30s with HIV. Sequencing was performed on unsorted PBMCs, taken 2.9 years after starting antiretroviral therapy.

The CDR3 sequence: CASSSTGGSADETQYF. The CDR3 DNA sequence: TGTGCCAGCAGCTCCACAGGGGGCTCAGCGGATGAGACCCAGTACTTC. The V call is TRBV5-6, the J call TRBJ2-5, with 9 bases matching TRBD1. The junction had 11 bases not matched to a gene; V was cut back by 3 bases and J by 5 bases. The CDR3 spans 16 residues. The germline gives CDR1 SGHDT, CDR2 YYEEEE.